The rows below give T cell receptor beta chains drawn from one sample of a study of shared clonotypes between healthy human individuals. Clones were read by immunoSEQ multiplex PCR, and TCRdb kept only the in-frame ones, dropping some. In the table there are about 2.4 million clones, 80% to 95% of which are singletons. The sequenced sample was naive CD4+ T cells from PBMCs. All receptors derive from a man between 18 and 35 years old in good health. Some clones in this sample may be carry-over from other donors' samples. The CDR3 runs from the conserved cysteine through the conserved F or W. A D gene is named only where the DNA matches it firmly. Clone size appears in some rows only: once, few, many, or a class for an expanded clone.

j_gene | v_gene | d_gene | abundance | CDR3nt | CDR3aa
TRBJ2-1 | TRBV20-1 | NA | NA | TGCAGTGCGCAGGTCTACAATGAGCAGTTCTTC | CSAQVYNEQFF
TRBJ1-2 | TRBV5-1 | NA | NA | TGCGCCAGCAGCCCTACCTCAGGGGCCCTCGGCTACACCTTC | CASSPTSGALGYTF
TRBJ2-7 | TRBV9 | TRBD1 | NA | TGTGCCAGCAGCCCGAGGCGACAGGGTGACGGCTCCTACGAGCAGTACTTC | CASSPRRQGDGSYEQYF
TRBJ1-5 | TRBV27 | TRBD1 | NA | TGTGCCAGCAGTTTAAAGTTCCCAGGGGGCGATCAGCCCCAGCATTTT | CASSLKFPGGDQPQHF
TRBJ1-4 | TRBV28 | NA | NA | TGTGCCAGCAGCCCCGGTGGAGCTGCAACTAATGAAAAACTGTTTTTT | CASSPGGAATNEKLFF
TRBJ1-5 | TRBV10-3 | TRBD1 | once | TGTGCCATCAGTGAGGACAGGGGCAATCAGCCCCAGCATTTT | CAISEDRGNQPQHF
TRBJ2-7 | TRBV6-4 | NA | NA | TGTGCCAGCAGTGACCAGATCGCCTACGAGCAGTACTTC | CASSDQIAYEQYF
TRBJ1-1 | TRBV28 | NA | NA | TGTGCCAGCAGCGCAATCACTGAAGCTTTCTTT | CASSAITEAFF
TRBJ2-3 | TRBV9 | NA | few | TGTGCCAGCAGCGTAGTCTCCGGCACAGATACGCAGTATTTT | CASSVVSGTDTQYF
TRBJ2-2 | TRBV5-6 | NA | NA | TGTGCCAGCAGCTTAGGGGGGAACACCGGGGAGCTGTTTTTT | CASSLGGNTGELFF
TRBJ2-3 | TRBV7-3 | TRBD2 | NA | TGTGCCAGCAGCTCACTAGCGGGACTTAGCACAGATACGCAGTATTTT | CASSSLAGLSTDTQYF
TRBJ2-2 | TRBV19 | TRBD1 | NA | TGTGCCAGTAGTGCCGAGACCGGGACAGGGAACACCGGGGAGCTGTTTTTT | CASSAETGTGNTGELFF
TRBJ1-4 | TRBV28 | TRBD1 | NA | TGTGCCAGCAGTTCCTACACAGGGGAAGGGGAAAAACTGTTTTTT | CASSSYTGEGEKLFF
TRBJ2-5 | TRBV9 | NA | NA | TGTGCCAGCAGCGTAGGGGTACGGGAGACCCAGTACTTC | CASSVGVRETQYF
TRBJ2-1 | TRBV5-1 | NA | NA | TGCGCCAGCAGCTCGGGACGTTCCTACAATGAGCAGTTCTTC | CASSSGRSYNEQFF
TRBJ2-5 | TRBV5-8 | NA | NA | TGTGCCAGCAGCCACCCGAGGGCAGGGGAAGAGACCCAGTACTTC | CASSHPRAGEETQYF
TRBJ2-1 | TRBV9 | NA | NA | TGTGCCAGCACCAGCCGAGAGGTGGGACGGCAGTTCTTC | CASTSREVGRQFF
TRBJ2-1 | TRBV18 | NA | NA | TGTGCCAGCTCCCTGAAAGGGGGAGTGGGGAATGAGCAGTTCTTC | CASSLKGGVGNEQFF
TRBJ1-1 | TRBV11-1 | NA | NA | TGTGCCAGCAGCTTAGATGGGACTGCTATGAACACTGAAGCTTTCTTT | CASSLDGTAMNTEAFF
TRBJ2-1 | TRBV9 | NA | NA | TGTGCCAGCAGCGTAGGGGGAAGCGGGTGGTACAATGAGCAGTTCTTC | CASSVGGSGWYNEQFF
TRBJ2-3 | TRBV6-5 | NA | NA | TGTGCCAGCAGCCCTGGTGGAGATACGCAGTATTTT | CASSPGGDTQYF
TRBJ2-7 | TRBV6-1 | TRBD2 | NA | TGTGCCAGCACTGGGCGGGACTATTCCTACGAGCAGTACTTC | CASTGRDYSYEQYF
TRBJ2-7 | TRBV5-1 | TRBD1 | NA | TGCGCCAGCAGCCGCACATCAGGGGGCTCCTACGAGCAGTACTTC | CASSRTSGGSYEQYF
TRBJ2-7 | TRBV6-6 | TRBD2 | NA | TGTGCCAGCGGGACTAGCGGGATGTCCTACGAGCAGTACTTC | CASGTSGMSYEQYF
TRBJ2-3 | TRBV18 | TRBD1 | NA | TGTGCCAGCTCACCACCAGGACAGGGAAAGAAGACAGATACGCAGTATTTT | CASSPPGQGKKTDTQYF
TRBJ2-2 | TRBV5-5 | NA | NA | TGTGCCAGCAGCACGAGGGGGACTCAAGCCGGGGAGCTGTTTTTT | CASSTRGTQAGELFF
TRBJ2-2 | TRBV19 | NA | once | TGTGCCAGTAGTCTCCGCGGGGGGGAGCTGTTTTTT | CASSLRGGELFF
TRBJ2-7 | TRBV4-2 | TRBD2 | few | TGTGCCAGCAGCCCACGGGGGGGGGCCTACGAGCAGTACTTC | CASSPRGGAYEQYF
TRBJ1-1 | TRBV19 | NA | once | TGTGCCAGTAGAAGTGTCGTGAGACCAGACATGAACACTGAAGCTTTCTTT | CASRSVVRPDMNTEAFF
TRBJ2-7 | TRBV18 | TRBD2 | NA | TGTGCCAGCTCACCCAGGGCGTCGGCTAGCGGGAACTCCTACGAGCAGTACTTC | CASSPRASASGNSYEQYF
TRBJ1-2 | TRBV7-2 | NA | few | TGTGCCAGCAGCCCCCAAGCTGGGACCAGGGGCTACACCTTC | CASSPQAGTRGYTF
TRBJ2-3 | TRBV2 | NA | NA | TGTGCCACCAGGACTGACCTGAGAGAGGGGACGCAGTATTTT | CATRTDLREGTQYF
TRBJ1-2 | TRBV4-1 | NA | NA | TGCGCCAGCAGCCCCTTAGAGGGTGATTATGGCTACACCTTC | CASSPLEGDYGYTF
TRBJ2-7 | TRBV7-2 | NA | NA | TGTGCCAGCAGCCTCCGACTGGGGGACTCCTACGAGCAGTACTTC | CASSLRLGDSYEQYF
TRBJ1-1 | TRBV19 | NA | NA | TGTGCCAGTATCTCTCGAGGGGGGTCAGGAGCTTTCTTT | CASISRGGSGAFF
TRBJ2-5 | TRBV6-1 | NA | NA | TGTGCCAGCAGAGAAGGGCTGGGTAAAGAGACCCAGTACTTC | CASREGLGKETQYF
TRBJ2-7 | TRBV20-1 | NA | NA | TGCAGTGCTAGAGCTGGCTCCGAGCAGTACTTC | CSARAGSEQYF
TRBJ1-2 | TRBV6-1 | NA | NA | TGTGCCAGCAGTGAGGGCGGTAGCAACTATGGCTACACCTTC | CASSEGGSNYGYTF
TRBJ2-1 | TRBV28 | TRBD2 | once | TGTGCCAGCAGTTTAGCGGGAGGACCCAACAATGAGCAGTTCTTC | CASSLAGGPNNEQFF
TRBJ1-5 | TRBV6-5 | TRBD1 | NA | TGTGCCAGCAGTTACCCGGGACAGGGGGCACGGCAGCCCCAGCATTTT | CASSYPGQGARQPQHF
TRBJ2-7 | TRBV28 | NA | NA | TGTGCCAGCAGTATCGGAACCTACGAGCAGTACTTC | CASSIGTYEQYF
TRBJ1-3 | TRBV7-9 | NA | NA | TGTGCCAGCAGCTCGTTCCTCCCGAGCACTGCGCGGCCAAACACCATATATTTT | CASSSFLPSTARPNTIYF
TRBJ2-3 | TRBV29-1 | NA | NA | TGCAGCGTCAACCAAGGACGGAGCACAGATACGCAGTATTTT | CSVNQGRSTDTQYF
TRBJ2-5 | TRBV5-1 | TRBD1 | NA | TGCGCCAGCAGCTTGGGGACAGGGGTGCCTCCAGAGACCCAGTACTTC | CASSLGTGVPPETQYF
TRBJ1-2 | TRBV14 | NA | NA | TGTGCCAGCAGCCAAGATTTGTTGGGGGGAGGAGGTGGCTACACCTTC | CASSQDLLGGGGGYTF
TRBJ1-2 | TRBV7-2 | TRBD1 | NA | TGTGCCAGCAGCTTAGGGGGACAGTTATATGGCTACACCTTC | CASSLGGQLYGYTF
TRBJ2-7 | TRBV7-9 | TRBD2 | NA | TGTGCCAGCAGCCGACCGGGACTAGGTACCTACGAGCAGTACTTC | CASSRPGLGTYEQYF
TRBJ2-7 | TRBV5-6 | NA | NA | TGTGCCAGCAGCTTTGGGGGGAAGTCCTACGAGCAGTACTTC | CASSFGGKSYEQYF
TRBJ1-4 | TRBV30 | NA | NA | TGTGCCTGGCGTTCACGCCTTAATGAAAAACTGTTTTTT | CAWRSRLNEKLFF
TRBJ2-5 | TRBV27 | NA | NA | TGTGCCAGCAGTCAAAGGACTCCCCCGGAGACCCAGTACTTC | CASSQRTPPETQYF
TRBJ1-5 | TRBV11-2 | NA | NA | TGTGCCAGCAGCTTGACAGATAATCAGCCCCAGCATTTT | CASSLTDNQPQHF
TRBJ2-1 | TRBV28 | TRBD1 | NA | TGTGCCAGCAGTGGCAGGGGGCGACGCTACAATGAGCAGTTCTTC | CASSGRGRRYNEQFF
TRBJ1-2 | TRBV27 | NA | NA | TGTGCCAGCACCCCACGGCTGGGACACTTTCTCTATGGCTACACCTTC | CASTPRLGHFLYGYTF